This T cell receptor beta chain was sequenced in a study of T cells in tuberculosis. On the study more broadly: A South African cohort included IGRA-negative adolescents, latently infected IGRA-positive adolescents and adults with active tuberculosis.

Whole-study results and caveats: Smaller distances to GMM-specific TCRs suggested their expansion in active tuberculosis.

Adolescents were screened for latent TB by skin test and IGRA. With 4 bases clipped from V and 10 bases from J, the junction kept 19 bases outside the gene matches. Germline V gene lookup returns CDR1 MNHEY and CDR2 SMNVEV (reference sequence). This CDR3 has 17 residues. Assay: immunoSEQ multiplex PCR; the TCRdb copy retains only in-frame clones and omits some. The repertoire holds about 32,000 clones, with 94% as singletons. Note on this clone: Its antigen remains unidentified.

Sample: PBMCs. The sequence derives from a donor aged 10 to 29 with latent tuberculosis or without tuberculosis infection. This rearrangement joins TRBV27 to TRBJ2-1; 7 bases are shared with TRBD1. The CDR3 coding sequence is TGTGCCAGCAGTTCAACCCCGGTGGGACAGTTCTTTTCCGAGCAGTTCTTC. Translating it yields CASSSTPVGQFFSEQFF.